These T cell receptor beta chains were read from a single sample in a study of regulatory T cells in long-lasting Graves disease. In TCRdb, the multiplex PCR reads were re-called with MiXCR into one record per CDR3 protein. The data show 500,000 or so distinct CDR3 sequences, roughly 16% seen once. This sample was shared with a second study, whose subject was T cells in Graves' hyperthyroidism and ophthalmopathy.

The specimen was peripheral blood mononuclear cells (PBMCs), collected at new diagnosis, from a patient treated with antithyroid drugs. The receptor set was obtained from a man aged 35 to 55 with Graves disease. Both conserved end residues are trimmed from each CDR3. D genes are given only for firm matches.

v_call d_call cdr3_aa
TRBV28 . ASSSPPGPRD
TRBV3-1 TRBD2 ASSQEASGTYEQY
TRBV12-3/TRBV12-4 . ASSFKGGYEQY
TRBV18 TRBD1 ASSRDRATYEQY
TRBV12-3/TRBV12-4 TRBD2 ASSLGGAGVNNEQF
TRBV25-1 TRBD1 ASSSLGQGFDEQF
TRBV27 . ASSLSGTPYEQY
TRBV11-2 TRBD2 ASSRSGRERNEQF
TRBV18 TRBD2 ASSPKLPGLADNEQF
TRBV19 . ASSILGANQPQH
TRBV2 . ASTGSTYNEQF
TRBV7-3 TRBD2 ASSLLAGGLGSQETQY
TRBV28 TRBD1 ASSLGQGWKLF
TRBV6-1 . ASSEGGQVNTEAF
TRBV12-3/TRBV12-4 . ASSLNRPLYNEQF
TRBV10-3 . AISPPGSRSSYEQY
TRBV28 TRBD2 ASIPSGRDNEQF
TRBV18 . ASSPTVSTYEQY
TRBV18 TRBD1 ASSGTGSAYEQY
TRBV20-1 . SARAAQGHGEVF
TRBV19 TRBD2 ATGGAVTSGRLEQF
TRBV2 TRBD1 ASSEGVFGQGLEQPQH
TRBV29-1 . SVEDTPLEGYT
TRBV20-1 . SASDRGQGNEKLF
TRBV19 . ASSIGTGLRNEQF
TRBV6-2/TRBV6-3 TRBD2 ASIGRAGGPARETQY
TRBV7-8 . ASSFRTSNTGELF
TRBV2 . ASSVDSALSTEAF
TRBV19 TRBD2 ASYGKAGAEAKNIQY
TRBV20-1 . SARVPGPNEKLF
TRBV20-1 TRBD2 SARWTSLHEQF
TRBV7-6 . ASSLVGTPPNLGYT
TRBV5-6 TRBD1 ASSFFDRGNQPQH
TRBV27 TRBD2 ASSLSGRAGTDTQY
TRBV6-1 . ASSPAEGGISNQPQH
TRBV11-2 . ASSLVTGELF
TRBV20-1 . SARSISGYEQY
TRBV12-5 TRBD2 ASGPRLAGDYNEQF
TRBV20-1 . SARETQY
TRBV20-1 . SARAGPGELF
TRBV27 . ASSFLSGDEQY
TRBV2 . ASAGVSNQPQH
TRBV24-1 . ATSDFASDTQY
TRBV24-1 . ATSDFGQYNEQF
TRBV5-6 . ASSLFPPGGTDTQY
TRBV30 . AWSTPPGVNQPQH
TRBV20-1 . SARGIDSDSGANVLT
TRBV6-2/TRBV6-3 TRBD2 ATNKQPPGLAIYNEQF
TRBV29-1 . SVKILLGQETQY
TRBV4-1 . ASSQVMDNTEKLF
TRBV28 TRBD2 ASTPSGGSYEQY
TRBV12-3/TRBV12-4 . ASSSQGYTGELF
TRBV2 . ASSEQGYNEQF
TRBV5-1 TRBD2 ASSLTGLAGDEQF